Below are 20 T cell receptor beta chains sequenced from a single sample in a study of radiation and T cells in renal cell carcinoma. Time point in this sample: blood 2 weeks post-SBRT. As to treatment: 15 Gy SBRT to primary tumor, nephrectomy 4 weeks later. The data were produced by immunoSEQ multiplex PCR, yet TCRdb's version contains in-frame clones alone and is incomplete. This sample has about 130,000 clones, with about 81% found just once. Specimen: blood, collected from a patient whose treatment included radiotherapy and nephrectomy. The source of these receptors is a woman in her fifties or sixties with renal cell carcinoma.

This clone was counted between two and nine times. This chain uses TRBV27 with TRBJ1-1; D uncertain. V dropped 4 bases and J dropped 7 bases, with 13 bases sitting between them. The germline V gene has CDR1 MNHEY and CDR2 SMNVEV (reference sequence). This CDR3 contains 13 residues. CDR3 in DNA: TGTGCCAGCAGTTCCGATTGGTCTGGTGAAGCTTTCTTT. Amino acids: CASSSDWSGEAFF.

CDR3 loop: CAWGGPLNTEAFF. CDR3 in DNA: TGTGCCTGGGGCGGACCGCTGAACACTGAAGCTTTCTTT. V and J are TRBV30 and TRBJ1-1; D is unresolved. V shed 5 bases and J shed 0 bases, with 10 bases lying between them. Germline V CDR1 and CDR2: GTSNPN, SVGIG (reference sequence). The CDR3 consists of 13 residues.

The rearrangement links TRBV19 to TRBJ2-3; 12 bases match TRBD2. This CDR3 spans 17 amino acids. The germline gives CDR1 LNHDA, CDR2 SQIVND (reference sequence). V trimming: 3 bases; J trimming: 3 bases; junction bases outside the gene matches: 7. The CDR3 sequence is CASSIQRTSGVTDTQYF. In nucleotides, the CDR3 is TGTGCCAGTAGTATCCAACGGACTAGCGGGGTAACAGATACGCAGTATTTT.

This clone occurred once. The gene calls are TRBV6-1 and TRBJ2-2; no clear D gene. Trimming took 6 bases from V and 0 from J, leaving 8 bases between them. The CDR3 covers 14 residues. In germline, CDR1 is MNHNS, CDR2 SASEGT. The CDR3 DNA is TGTGCCAGCAGGGACGGACCGAACACCGGGGAGCTGTTTTTT. It is translated as CASRDGPNTGELFF.

The V call is TRBV21-1, the J call TRBJ2-7; the table's D call TRBD1 went unverified against the DNA. TRBV21-1 is flagged as a pseudogene. The CDR3 spans 13 residues. In nucleotides, the CDR3 is TGTGCCAGCAGCAAAATTCAGGGGGTCGAGCAGTACTTC. Protein: CASSKIQGVEQYF.

The gene calls are TRBV7-8 and TRBJ2-7; D perhaps matches TRBD1 (5 bases). V shed 1 base and J shed 2 bases, with 9 bases lying between them. CDR1 SGHVS and CDR2 FQNEAQ come from the germline V gene. The CDR3 contains 14 residues. The CDR3 loop reads CASSLDRPPYEQYF. CDR3 bases: TGTGCCAGCAGCTTAGACAGGCCTCCCTACGAGCAGTACTTC.

The chain has TRBV7-9 and TRBJ1-4; no definite D call. The CDR3 totals 12 residues. Germline values: CDR1 SEHNR, CDR2 FQNEAQ (reference sequence). Trimming took 3 bases from V and 6 from J, leaving 5 bases between them. Here the CDR3 reads CASSLQDEKLFF. CDR3 sequence (DNA): TGTGCCAGCAGCTTGCAGGATGAAAAACTGTTTTTT.

The CDR3 DNA reads TGTGCCAGCAGCGTAGAAAAAACGGGGACTGAAGCTTTCTTT. Translating gives CASSVEKTGTEAFF. This chain links TRBV9 with TRBJ1-1; D is undetermined. The CDR3 is 14 residues long. The germline gives CDR1 SGDLS, CDR2 YYNGEE. The germline V and J ends were trimmed by 0 bases and 5 bases, with 11 bases remaining between them.

This clone occurred many times. The chain couples TRBV2 to TRBJ1-4; 9 bases are shared with TRBD1. There are 17 residues in the CDR3. V was pared by 5 bases and J by 7 bases, with 14 bases of the junction left unmatched. Germline V lookup: CDR1 SNHLY, CDR2 FYNNEI. The CDR3 coding sequence is TGTGCCAGCAGTCCCGGGACAGGGAAGGAGCGACTTGAAAAACTGTTTTTT. This encodes CASSPGTGKERLEKLFF.

This clone was counted between two and nine times. This chain joins TRBV27 and TRBJ2-1; 11 bases are a match to TRBD2. Germline assignment: CDR1 MNHEY and CDR2 SMNVEV (reference sequence). The CDR3 covers 16 residues. J gave up 1 base and V 2 bases, and 1 base lay outside the gene matches. CDR3 loop: CASSLASGGSYNEQFF. In DNA, the CDR3 is TGTGCCAGCAGTTTAGCTAGCGGGGGGTCCTACAATGAGCAGTTCTTC.

V and J are TRBV6-5 and TRBJ2-5; D is uncertain. Trimming removed 4 bases from V and 0 bases from J, with 9 bases in between. Germline V CDR1 and CDR2: MNHEY, SVGAGI. This CDR3 comprises 14 residues. The CDR3 coding sequence is TGTGCCAGCAGTTCCGTCGGATACCAAGAGACCCAGTACTTC. Amino acids: CASSSVGYQETQYF.

The chain recombines TRBV11-3 with TRBJ1-2; perhaps TRBD1 as D (6 bases). The CDR3 sequence is 13 residues long. V was pared by 8 bases and J by 11 bases, with 21 bases between. Germline values: CDR1 SGHNT, CDR2 YENEEA. The CDR3, as DNA: TGTGCCAGCTCTAATCGCATCAGGGGAAGGTACACCTTC. Translation gives CASSNRIRGRYTF.

This clone has just a few counts. V usage is TRBV29-1 and J usage is TRBJ2-2, with 11 bases that match TRBD2. This CDR3 is built from 17 residues. Germline assignment: CDR1 SQVTM and CDR2 ANQGSEA. With 4 bases clipped from V and 2 bases from J, the junction kept 9 bases outside the gene matches. The CDR3 nucleotides are TGCAGCGTTGCACCAGTGACTAGCGGGGTTAACACCGGGGAGCTGTTTTTT. Residues: CSVAPVTSGVNTGELFF.

The J gene is TRBJ1-5, the V gene TRBV19; D is uncertain. This CDR3 has 13 amino acids. Between the trimmed V and J ends, which lost 5 bases and 7 bases, there was a span of 12 bases. Looked up from germline, CDR1 is LNHDA and CDR2 is SQIVND (reference sequence). As DNA, the CDR3 is TGTGCCAGTAGTGCCGAAACGAGCCAGCCCCAGCATTTT. The encoded protein is CASSAETSQPQHF.

V gene TRBV5-4 combines with J gene TRBJ2-1, with D perhaps matching TRBD2 (6 bases). V lost 6 bases to trimming and J lost 0 bases, with 19 bases between them. This CDR3 comprises 17 residues. Germline loops: CDR1 SGHNT, CDR2 YYREEE (reference sequence). The CDR3 DNA follows: TGTGCCAGCACCCAAGGAGGGCGTAGGAGCTCCTACAATGAGCAGTTCTTC. As protein: CASTQGGRRSSYNEQFF.

The J gene is TRBJ2-7, the V gene TRBV7-2; 7 positions match TRBD1. CDR3 length: 13 residues. Unmatched junction bases numbered 4, after V lost 5 bases and J lost 3 bases. Germline values: CDR1 SGHTA, CDR2 FQGNSA. The CDR3 bases are TGTGCCAGCAGCGGGACAGCGGTCTACGAGCAGTACTTC. Residues: CASSGTAVYEQYF.

The rearrangement links TRBV10-3 to TRBJ1-2; D perhaps matches TRBD1 (5 bases). Germline V gene lookup returns CDR1 ENHRY and CDR2 SYGVKD. The CDR3 consists of 14 residues. V was pared by 2 bases and J by 2 bases, with 9 bases between. The CDR3 protein is CAISEDRVNYGYTF. In DNA, the CDR3 is TGTGCCATCAGTGAGGACAGAGTAAACTATGGCTACACCTTC.

The V and J genes are TRBV7-9 and TRBJ2-2, with TRBD1 identical over 8 bases. The ends lost 1 base at V and 3 bases at J; junction bases unmatched: 7. Germline V gives CDR1 SEHNR, CDR2 FQNEAQ (reference sequence). The CDR3 runs 17 residues. The CDR3 spells CASSLVLLQGDTGELFF. The CDR3 nucleotides are TGTGCCAGCAGCTTAGTTCTTTTACAGGGGGACACCGGGGAGCTGTTTTTT. Variable domain in full (rest from reference TRBV7-9 and TRBJ2-2): DTGVSQNPRHKITKRGQNVTFRCDPISEHNRLYWYRQTLGQGPEFLTYFQNEAQLEKSRLLSDRFSAERPKGSFSTLEIQRTEQGDSAMYLCASSLVLLQGDTGELFFGEGSRLTVL.

J is TRBJ1-5 and V is TRBV18, with unresolved D. V gave up 6 bases and J gave up 6 bases, with 15 bases separating them. This CDR3 has 14 amino acids. CDR1 and CDR2 (germline): KGHSH, LQKENI. CDR3 sequence: CASSPTRGTQPQHF. The CDR3 DNA reads TGTGCCAGCTCGCCGACTCGGGGAACTCAGCCCCAGCATTTT.

J is TRBJ2-7 and V is TRBV27; D is perhaps TRBD1 (6 bases). CDR1 is MNHEY and CDR2 is SMNVEV in the germline V gene (reference sequence). CDR3 size: 13 residues. Trimming shortened V by 1 base and J by 5 bases, and 9 bases separated the two germline ends. Here the CDR3 reads CASSLYRADEQYF. CDR3 coding DNA: TGTGCCAGCAGTTTATACAGGGCTGACGAGCAGTACTTC.